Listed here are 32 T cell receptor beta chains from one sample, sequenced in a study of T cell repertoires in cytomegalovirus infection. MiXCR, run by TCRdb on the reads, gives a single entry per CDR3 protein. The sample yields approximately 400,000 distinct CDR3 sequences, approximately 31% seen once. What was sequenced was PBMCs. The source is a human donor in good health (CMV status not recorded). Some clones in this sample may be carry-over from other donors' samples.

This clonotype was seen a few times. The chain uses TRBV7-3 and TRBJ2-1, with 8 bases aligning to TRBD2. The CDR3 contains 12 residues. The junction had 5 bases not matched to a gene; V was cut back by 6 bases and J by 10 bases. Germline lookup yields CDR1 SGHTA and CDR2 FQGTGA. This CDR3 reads CASSPGGGEQFF. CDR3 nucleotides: TGTGCCAGCAGTCCCGGGGGGGGAGAGCAGTTCTTC.

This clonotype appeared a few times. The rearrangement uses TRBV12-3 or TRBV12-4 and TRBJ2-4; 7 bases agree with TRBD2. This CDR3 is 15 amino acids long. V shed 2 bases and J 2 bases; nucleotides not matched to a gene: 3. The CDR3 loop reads CASSLSGGTKNIQYF. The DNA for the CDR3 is TGTGCCAGCAGTTTATCCGGGGGGACCAAAAACATTCAGTACTTC.

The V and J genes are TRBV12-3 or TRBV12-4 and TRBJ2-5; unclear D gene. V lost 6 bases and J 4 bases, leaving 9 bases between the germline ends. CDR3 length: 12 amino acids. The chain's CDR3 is CASRGWGETQYF. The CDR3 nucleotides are TGTGCCAGCAGGGGCTGGGGAGAGACCCAGTACTTC.

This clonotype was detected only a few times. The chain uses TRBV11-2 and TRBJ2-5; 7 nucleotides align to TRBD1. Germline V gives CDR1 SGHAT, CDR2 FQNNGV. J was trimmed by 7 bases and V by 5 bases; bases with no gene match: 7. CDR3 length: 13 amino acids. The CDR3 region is CASSPGSGGTQYF. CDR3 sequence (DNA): TGTGCCAGCAGCCCTGGGTCAGGGGGGACCCAGTACTTC.

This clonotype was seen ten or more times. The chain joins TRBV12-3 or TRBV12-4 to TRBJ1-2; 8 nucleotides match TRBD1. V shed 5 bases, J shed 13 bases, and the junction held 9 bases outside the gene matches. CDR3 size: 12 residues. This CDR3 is CASSQGTGLCTF. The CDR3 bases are TGTGCCAGCAGTCAGGGGACAGGCCTTTGCACCTTC.

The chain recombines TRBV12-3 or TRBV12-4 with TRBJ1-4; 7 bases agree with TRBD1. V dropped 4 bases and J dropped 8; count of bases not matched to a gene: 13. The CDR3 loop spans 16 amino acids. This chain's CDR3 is CASSSFFRGQVEKLFF. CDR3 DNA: TGTGCCAGCAGTTCATTTTTTAGGGGGCAAGTAGAAAAACTGTTTTTT.

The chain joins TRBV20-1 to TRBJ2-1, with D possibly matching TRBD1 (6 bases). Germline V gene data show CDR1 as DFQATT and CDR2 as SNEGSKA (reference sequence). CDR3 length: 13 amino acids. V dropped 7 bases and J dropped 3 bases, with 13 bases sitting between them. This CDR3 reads CSVGGPGYNEQFF. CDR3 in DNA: TGCAGTGTAGGGGGACCTGGCTACAATGAGCAGTTCTTC.

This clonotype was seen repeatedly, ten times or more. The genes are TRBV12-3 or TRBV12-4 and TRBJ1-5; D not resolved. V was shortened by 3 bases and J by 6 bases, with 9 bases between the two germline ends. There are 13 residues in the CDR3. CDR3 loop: CASSFSTGQPQHF. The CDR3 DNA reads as TGTGCCAGCAGTTTCTCTACGGGTCAGCCCCAGCATTTT.

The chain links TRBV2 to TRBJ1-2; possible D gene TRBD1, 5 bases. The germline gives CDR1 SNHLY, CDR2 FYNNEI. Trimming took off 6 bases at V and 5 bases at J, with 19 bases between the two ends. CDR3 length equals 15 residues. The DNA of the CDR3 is TGTGCCAGCAGCGCCTCCGGGACGGGCCTTTATGGCTACACCTTC. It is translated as CASSASGTGLYGYTF.

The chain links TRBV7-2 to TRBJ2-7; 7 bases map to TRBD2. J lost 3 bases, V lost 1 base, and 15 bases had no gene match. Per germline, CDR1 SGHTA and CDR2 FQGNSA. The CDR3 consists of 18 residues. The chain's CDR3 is CASSLGGGITASNYEQYF. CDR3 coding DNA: TGTGCCAGCAGCTTAGGGGGGGGTATAACCGCCTCTAACTACGAGCAGTACTTC.

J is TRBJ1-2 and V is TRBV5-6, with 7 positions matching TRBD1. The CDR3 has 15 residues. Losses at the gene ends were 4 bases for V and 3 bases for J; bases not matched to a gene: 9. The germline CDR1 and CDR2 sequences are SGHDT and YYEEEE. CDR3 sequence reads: CASSTDRVEDYGYTF. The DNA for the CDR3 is TGTGCCAGCAGCACCGACAGGGTGGAAGACTATGGCTACACCTTC.

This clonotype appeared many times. CDR3 sequence (DNA): TGTGCCAGCCGTTCCCCGGGGAGCTACGAGCAGTACTTC. Translated: CASRSPGSYEQYF. The chain joins TRBV28 to TRBJ2-7, with D maybe TRBD2 (5 bases). The CDR3 spans 13 residues. V was pared by 8 bases and J by 3 bases, with 14 bases between. Germline values: CDR1 MDHEN, CDR2 SYDVKM. Drawing the rest from reference TRBV28 and TRBJ2-7, the complete variable domain is DVKVTQSSRYLVKRTGEKVFLECVQDMDHENMFWYRQDPGLGLRLIYFSYDVKMKEKGDIPEGYSVSREKKERFSLILESASTNQTSMYLCASRSPGSYEQYFGPGTRLTVT.

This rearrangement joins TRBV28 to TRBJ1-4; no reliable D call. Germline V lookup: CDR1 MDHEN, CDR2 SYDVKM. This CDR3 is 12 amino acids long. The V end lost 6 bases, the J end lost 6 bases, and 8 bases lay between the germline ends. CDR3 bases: TGTGCCAGCAGGGTACGGGATGAAAAACTGTTTTTT. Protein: CASRVRDEKLFF. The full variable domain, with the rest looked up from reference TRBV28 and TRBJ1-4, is DVKVTQSSRYLVKRTGEKVFLECVQDMDHENMFWYRQDPGLGLRLIYFSYDVKMKEKGDIPEGYSVSREKKERFSLILESASTNQTSMYLCASRVRDEKLFFGSGTQLSVL.

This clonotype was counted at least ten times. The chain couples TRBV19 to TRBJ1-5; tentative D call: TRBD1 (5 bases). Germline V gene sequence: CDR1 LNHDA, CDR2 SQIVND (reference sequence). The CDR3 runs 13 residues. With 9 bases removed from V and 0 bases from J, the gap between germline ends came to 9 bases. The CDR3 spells CASRQNSNQPQHF. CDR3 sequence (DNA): TGTGCCAGCAGACAGAATAGCAATCAGCCCCAGCATTTT.

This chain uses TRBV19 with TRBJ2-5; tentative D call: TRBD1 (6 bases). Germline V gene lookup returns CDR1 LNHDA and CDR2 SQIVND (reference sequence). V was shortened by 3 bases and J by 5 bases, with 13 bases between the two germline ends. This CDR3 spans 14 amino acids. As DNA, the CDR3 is TGTGCCAGTAGTATCAGGGGCTCGGGTGAGACCCAGTACTTC. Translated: CASSIRGSGETQYF.

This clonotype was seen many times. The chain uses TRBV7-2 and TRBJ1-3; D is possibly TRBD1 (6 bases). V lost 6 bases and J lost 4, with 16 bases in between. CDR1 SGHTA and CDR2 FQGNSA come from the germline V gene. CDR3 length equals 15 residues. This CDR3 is CASSPGGGGGNTIYF. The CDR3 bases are TGTGCCAGCAGTCCCGGCGGGGGCGGGGGAAACACCATATATTTT.

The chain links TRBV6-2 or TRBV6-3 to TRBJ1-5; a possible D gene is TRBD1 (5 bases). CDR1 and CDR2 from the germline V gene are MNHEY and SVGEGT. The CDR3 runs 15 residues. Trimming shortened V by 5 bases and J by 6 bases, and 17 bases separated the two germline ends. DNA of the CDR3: TGTGCCAGCAGTCCTCCGCAGGGTTCGGGTCAGCCCCAGCATTTT. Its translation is CASSPPQGSGQPQHF.

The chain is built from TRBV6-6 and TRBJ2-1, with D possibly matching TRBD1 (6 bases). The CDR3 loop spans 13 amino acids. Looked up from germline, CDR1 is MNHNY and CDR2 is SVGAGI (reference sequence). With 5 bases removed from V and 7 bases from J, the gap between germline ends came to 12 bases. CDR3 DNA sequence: TGTGCCAGCAGTACCCTACAGGGAAATGAGCAGTTCTTC. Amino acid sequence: CASSTLQGNEQFF.

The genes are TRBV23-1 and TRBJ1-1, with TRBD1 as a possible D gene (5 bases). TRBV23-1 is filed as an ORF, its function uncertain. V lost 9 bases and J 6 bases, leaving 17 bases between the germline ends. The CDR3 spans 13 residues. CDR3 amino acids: CARGRGECAEAFF. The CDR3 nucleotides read TGCGCCAGGGGACGGGGGGAATGTGCTGAAGCTTTCTTT.

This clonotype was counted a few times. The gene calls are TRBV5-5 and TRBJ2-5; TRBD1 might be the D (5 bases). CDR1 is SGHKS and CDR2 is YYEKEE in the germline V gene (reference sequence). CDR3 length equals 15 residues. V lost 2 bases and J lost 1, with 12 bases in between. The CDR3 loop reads CASSLRQGTQETQYF. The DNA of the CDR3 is TGTGCCAGCAGCTTACGGCAGGGAACCCAAGAGACCCAGTACTTC.

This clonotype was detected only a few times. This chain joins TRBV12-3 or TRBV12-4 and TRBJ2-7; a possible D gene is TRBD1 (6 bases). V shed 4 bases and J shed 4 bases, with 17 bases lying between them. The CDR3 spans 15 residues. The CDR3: CASSWSGVRGYEQYF. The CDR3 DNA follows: TGTGCCAGCAGTTGGTCCGGAGTCAGGGGATACGAGCAGTACTTC.

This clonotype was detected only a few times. CDR3 sequence: CASSKYSGTSEYNEQFF. As DNA, the CDR3 is TGTGCCAGCAGTAAGTACTCCGGGACTAGCGAGTACAATGAGCAGTTCTTC. The V and J genes are TRBV12-3 or TRBV12-4 and TRBJ2-1; 10 positions match TRBD2. This CDR3 is 17 amino acids long. V shed 5 bases and J 4 bases; nucleotides not matched to a gene: 11.

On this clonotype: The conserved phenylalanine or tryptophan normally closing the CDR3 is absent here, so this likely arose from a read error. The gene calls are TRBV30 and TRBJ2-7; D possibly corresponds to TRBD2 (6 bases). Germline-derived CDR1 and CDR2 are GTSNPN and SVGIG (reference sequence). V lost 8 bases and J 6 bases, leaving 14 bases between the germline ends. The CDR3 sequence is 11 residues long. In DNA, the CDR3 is TGTGCCAGTGGGGGGAACCGCGAGCAGTACTTA. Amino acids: CASGGNREQYL.

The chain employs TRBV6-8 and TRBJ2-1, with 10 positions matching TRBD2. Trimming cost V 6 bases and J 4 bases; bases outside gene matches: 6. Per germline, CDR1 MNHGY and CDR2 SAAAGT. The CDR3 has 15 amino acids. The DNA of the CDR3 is TGTGCCAGCAGAACAAGCGGGGGGGCTTACAATGAGCAGTTCTTC. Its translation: CASRTSGGAYNEQFF.

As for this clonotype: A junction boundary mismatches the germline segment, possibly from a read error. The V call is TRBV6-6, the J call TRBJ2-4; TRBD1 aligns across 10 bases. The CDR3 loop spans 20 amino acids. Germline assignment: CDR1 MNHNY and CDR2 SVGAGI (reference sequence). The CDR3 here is CASSYYPGQGRQGAKDIQYF. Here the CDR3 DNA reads TGTGCCAGCAGTTACTATCCGGGACAGGGGAGGCAAGGCGCCAAAGACATTCAGTACTTC.

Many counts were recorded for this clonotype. The CDR3 nucleotides read TGTGCCAGCAGTCCCCGAAGGGAGGGGTTGAACACTGAAGCTTTCTTT. It is translated as CASSPRREGLNTEAFF. V is TRBV6-1 and J is TRBJ1-1, with D perhaps matching TRBD1 (5 bases). In germline, CDR1 is MNHNS, CDR2 SASEGT. CDR3 length: 16 residues. The V and J ends lost 5 bases and 0 bases respectively, with 16 bases between them.

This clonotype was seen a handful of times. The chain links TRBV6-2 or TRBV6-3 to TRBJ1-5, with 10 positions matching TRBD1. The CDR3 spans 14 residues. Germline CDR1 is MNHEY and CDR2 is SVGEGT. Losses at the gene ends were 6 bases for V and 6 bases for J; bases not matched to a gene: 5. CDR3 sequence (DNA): TGTGCCAGCAGCCTCGACAGGGGGCTTCAGCCCCAGCATTTT. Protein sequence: CASSLDRGLQPQHF.

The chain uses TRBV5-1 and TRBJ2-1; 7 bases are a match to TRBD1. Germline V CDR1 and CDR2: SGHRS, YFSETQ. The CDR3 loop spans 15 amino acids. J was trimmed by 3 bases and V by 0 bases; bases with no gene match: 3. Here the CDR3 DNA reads TGCGCCAGCAGCTTGGCGGGACAGTTCTACAATGAGCAGTTCTTC. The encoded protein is CASSLAGQFYNEQFF. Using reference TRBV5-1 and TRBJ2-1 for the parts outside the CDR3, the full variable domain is KAGVTQTPRYLIKTRGQQVTLSCSPISGHRSVSWYQQTPGQGLQFLFEYFSETQRNKGNFPGRFSGRQFSNSRSEMNVSTLELGDSALYLCASSLAGQFYNEQFFGPGTRLTVL.

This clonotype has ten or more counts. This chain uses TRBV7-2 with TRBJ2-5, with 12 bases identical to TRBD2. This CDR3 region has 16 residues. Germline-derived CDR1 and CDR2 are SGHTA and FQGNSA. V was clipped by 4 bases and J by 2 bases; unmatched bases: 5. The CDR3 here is CASSSTTSGGQETQYF. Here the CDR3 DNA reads TGTGCCAGCAGCTCCACAACTAGCGGGGGGCAAGAGACCCAGTACTTC.

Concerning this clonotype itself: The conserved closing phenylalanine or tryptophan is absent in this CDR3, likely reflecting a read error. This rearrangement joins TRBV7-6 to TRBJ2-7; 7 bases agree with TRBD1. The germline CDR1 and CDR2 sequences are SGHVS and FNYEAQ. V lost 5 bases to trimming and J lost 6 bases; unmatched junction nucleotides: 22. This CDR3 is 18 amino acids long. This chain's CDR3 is CASSLEATPGQISTEQYS. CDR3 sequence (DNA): TGTGCCAGCAGCCTCGAAGCCACACCGGGACAGATAAGCACCGAGCAGTACTCC.

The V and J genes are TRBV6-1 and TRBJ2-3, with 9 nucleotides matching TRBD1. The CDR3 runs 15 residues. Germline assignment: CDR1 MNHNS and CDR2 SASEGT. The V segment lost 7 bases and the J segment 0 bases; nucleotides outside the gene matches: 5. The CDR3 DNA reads TGTGCCAGCACCGGGACAGGGAGTAGCACAGATACGCAGTATTTT. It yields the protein CASTGTGSSTDTQYF.

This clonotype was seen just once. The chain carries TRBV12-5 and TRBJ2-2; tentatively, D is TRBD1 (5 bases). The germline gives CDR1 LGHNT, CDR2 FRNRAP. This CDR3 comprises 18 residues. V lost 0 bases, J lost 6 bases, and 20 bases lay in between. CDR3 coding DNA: TGTGCTAGTGGTTTGGTAGTATCAGGCAGGGTATCGCCCGGGGAGCTGTTTTTT. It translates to CASGLVVSGRVSPGELFF.